This entry lists 10 T cell receptor beta chains sequenced from one sample in a study of blood T cell repertoires in COVID-19. TCRdb keeps only in-frame clones here, not all; method: immunoSEQ multiplex PCR. This repertoire shows under 250,000 clones, approximately 85% found once; its top ten account for about 5.1%. The specimen sequenced was peripheral blood. Receptors were obtained from a man aged 45-65 years with COVID-19, enrolled during active disease.

In DNA, the CDR3 is TGTGCCAGCAGCTTAGCCCGGTATGGCGTAGGGAGAGGTACGCAGTATTTT. Its translation is CASSLARYGVGRGTQYF. The chain is built from TRBV7-9 and TRBJ2-3; tentative D call: TRBD2 (5 bases). Looked up from germline, CDR1 is SEHNR and CDR2 is FQNEAQ (reference sequence). The V end lost 0 bases, the J end lost 8 bases, and 21 bases lay between the germline ends. The CDR3 contains 17 residues.

The CDR3 nucleotides are TGTGCCAGTATTAGAGAGGGGGCGAGGAACACTGAAGCTTTCTTT. It translates to CASIREGARNTEAFF. The rearrangement joins TRBV19 to TRBJ1-1, with 7 bases lining up with TRBD1. The ends lost 7 bases at V and 1 base at J; junction bases unmatched: 9. CDR1 is LNHDA and CDR2 is SQIVND in the germline V gene (reference sequence). The CDR3 extends over 15 amino acids.

Regarding this clone: The same CDR3 is also encoded by other DNA sequences in this sample. The gene calls are TRBV3-1 (or the pseudogene TRBV3-2) and TRBJ2-3; TRBD2 matches at 7 bases. This CDR3 spans 14 amino acids. CDR1 is LGHDT and CDR2 is YNNKEL in the germline V gene (reference sequence). Trimming at V came to 2 bases and at J to 1 base, leaving 0 bases not matched to a gene. CDR3 residues: CASSQSGGTDTQYF. The CDR3 DNA reads TGTGCCAGCAGCCAAAGCGGGGGCACAGATACGCAGTATTTT.

The chain recombines TRBV20-1 with TRBJ1-2, with a tentative D call TRBD1 (5 bases). Germline values: CDR1 DFQATT, CDR2 SNEGSKA (reference sequence). This CDR3 has 11 amino acids. This CDR3 is CSPDRVYGYTF. The CDR3 DNA reads TGCAGCCCCGACAGAGTCTATGGCTACACCTTC.

Only one count was recorded for this clone. The chain has TRBV4-3 and TRBJ2-7; 11 nucleotides line up with TRBD2. V lost 1 base to trimming and J lost 4 bases; unmatched junction nucleotides: 3. This CDR3 has 15 amino acids. The germline V gene encodes CDR1 LGHNA and CDR2 YSLEER. CDR3 sequence: CASSQALAGGYEQYF. The DNA for the CDR3 is TGCGCCAGCAGCCAAGCTCTAGCGGGGGGTTACGAGCAGTACTTC.

The CDR3 DNA is TGCGCCAGCAGCTTACAGGTACTGGGGGCCAACGTCCTGACTTTC. Protein: CASSLQVLGANVLTF. The rearrangement joins TRBV5-1 to TRBJ2-6; D might be TRBD1 (5 bases). Germline V gene data show CDR1 as SGHRS and CDR2 as YFSETQ. The CDR3 contains 15 residues. Trimming took off 2 bases at V and 4 bases at J, with 10 bases between the two ends.

This sequence joins TRBV18 and TRBJ1-2, with a weak D call TRBD1 (6 bases). The germline V gene has CDR1 KGHSH and CDR2 LQKENI. The CDR3 extends over 13 amino acids. V lost 3 bases and J lost 8, with 13 bases in between. The CDR3 bases are TGTGCCAGCTCACCGCGAAACAGGGTGGGCTACACCTTC. It yields the protein CASSPRNRVGYTF.

The chain carries TRBV5-1 and TRBJ1-5; D gene unclear. The CDR3 has 14 amino acids. The V gene lost 0 bases and the J gene lost 2 bases, with 6 bases spanning the gap. Germline values: CDR1 SGHRS, CDR2 YFSETQ. The CDR3 spells CASSLDLGNQPQHF. The CDR3 region has the DNA TGCGCCAGCAGCTTGGATCTAGGCAATCAGCCCCAGCATTTT.

This sequence joins TRBV5-1 and TRBJ2-5; 9 bases align to TRBD2. V trimming: 4 bases; J trimming: 2 bases; junction bases outside the gene matches: 3. The CDR3 spans 14 residues. Looked up from germline, CDR1 is SGHRS and CDR2 is YFSETQ. The CDR3 is CASSPTSGQETQYF. In DNA, the CDR3 is TGCGCCAGCAGCCCTACTAGCGGGCAAGAGACCCAGTACTTC.

This chain connects TRBV7-2 to TRBJ1-4, with D perhaps TRBD1 (6 bases). V gave up 4 bases and J gave up 8 bases, with 14 bases separating them. The germline V gene has CDR1 SGHTA and CDR2 FQGNSA. CDR3 length: 14 residues. The DNA of the CDR3 is TGTGCCAGCAGCTCCCGGGGCACAGGGGAAAAACTGTTTTTT. It encodes CASSSRGTGEKLFF.